This TCR beta chain was captured by sequencing in a study of shared clonotypes between healthy human individuals. Study information: Plates per donor: three CD4 naive, three CD4 memory, two CD8 naive, one CD8 memory.

Whole-study findings and limits: Relative to clonotypes present in all four donors, those not shared had lower generation probabilities.

Assay used: immunoSEQ multiplex PCR; TCRdb lists only in-frame clones, some missing. The sample yields some 2.3 million clones, about 92% seen once. The sample holds a few counts of this clone. Its specificity is unknown. The length of the CDR3 is 9 residues. Trimming left V 10 bases short and J 9 bases short, with 7 bases between. Germline V gene lookup returns CDR1 SEHNR and CDR2 FQNEAQ (reference sequence). The TCR originated in a man between 18 and 29 years old in good health. Some clones in this sample may be carry-over from other donors' samples. The specimen sequenced was naive CD4+ T cells from PBMCs. The subset denotes: CD45RA+ positively selected. The J gene is TRBJ2-1, the V gene TRBV7-9; D is unresolved. DNA for the CDR3: TGTGCCACTCCTAGTGAGCAGTTCTTC. Amino acid sequence: CATPSEQFF.